The clone carrying this T cell receptor beta chain was found many times. The antigen is not known. This CDR3 has 13 amino acids. V was cut by 8 bases and J by 4 bases, with 17 bases left in between. Germline V gene lookup returns CDR1 SQVTM and CDR2 ANQGSEA. Using unique molecular identifiers, the investigators prepared the TCRbeta library. TCRdb re-called the PCR reads with MiXCR, one entry per CDR3 protein. Counted here are 150,000 to 250,000 distinct CDR3 sequences, roughly 6.3% occurring once; the ten biggest clones make up approximately 4.1%. These data come from a study of T-cell reconstitution after alpha-beta-depleted transplantation in children. Study conclusions and caveats: Newly generated T cells supplied most T-cell counts and diversity one year post-transplant. There were reportedly several hundred expanded graft clones from which alpha-beta T cells came about two months after transplant.

The sequence came from a girl under three years old with combined immunodeficiency, due to receive a stem cell transplant. This material consisted of PBMCs, taken before TCRalphabeta/CD19-depleted stem cell transplant. The J gene is TRBJ1-1, the V gene TRBV29-1, with a weak D call TRBD1 (6 bases). CDR3 amino acids: CSITQGGSTEAFF. CDR3 coding DNA: TGCAGCATAACACAGGGTGGTAGCACTGAAGCTTTCTTT.